This T cell receptor beta chain was profiled in a study of blood T cell repertoires in COVID-19. About the study: Italy, Spain and the United States were the sources of the convalescent and acute COVID-19 samples.

CDR1 is WNHNN, CDR2 SYGVQD, per germline (reference sequence). V lost 6 bases, J lost 6 bases, and 14 bases stayed unmatched. The CDR3 has 16 amino acids. The Seattle site enrolled patients during active infection and followed them longitudinally. Generated by immunoSEQ multiplex PCR, the TCRdb table keeps only in-frame clones and is missing some. This table holds about 180,000 clones, roughly four fifths found once. The TCR was taken from a woman aged 70-85 years with COVID-19, enrolled during active disease. Sequencing was done on a sample of peripheral blood. This chain uses TRBV10-1 with TRBJ2-7, with 10 bases aligning to TRBD2. CDR3 sequence: CASSLRPLAGVSEQYF. Here the CDR3 DNA reads TGCGCCAGCAGCCTCCGTCCCCTAGCGGGAGTTTCCGAGCAGTACTTC.